The entry below describes one TCR beta chain. As yet, its antigen is unknown. The data derive from a study of post-analysis software for immune sequencing data. Study-level background: Relapsing-remitting, secondary progressive and progressive-relapsing multiple sclerosis courses were included. The study's findings and limits: In patients, TRBV5-6, TRBV5-1 and TRBV20-1 belonged to five TRBV segments found more frequently than in controls. F-measure co-clustering was strong for batch-matched samples.

J gave up 8 bases and V 0 bases, and 9 bases lay outside the gene matches. The CDR3 totals 16 residues. Germline-derived CDR1 and CDR2 are SEHNR and FQNEAQ (reference sequence). Unique molecular identifiers had been added to the TCR beta cDNA libraries. Between roughly 0.9 and 11 million T cells gave rise to around 500,000 cDNA molecules. TCRdb analysed the PCR reads with MiXCR anew, one entry per CDR3 protein. The sample lists 500,000 to 600,000 distinct CDR3 sequences, roughly 47% occurring once. The chain is built from TRBV7-9 and TRBJ1-2; 10 nucleotides align to TRBD1. The sample was blood. This TCR was sampled from a girl aged 5 to 17 with multiple sclerosis. In DNA form, the CDR3 reads TGTGCCAGCAGCTTAGCCGGGGACAGGGGCTCTAAAGGCTACACCTTC. This encodes CASSLAGDRGSKGYTF.